The sequence of this T cell receptor (beta chain) was determined in a study of blood T cells in healthy people across ages. There were healthy Caucasian individuals from Russia, aged about 6 to 90, serving as donors. Isolated PBMCs totaled at least 6 million in each sample. Per sample, at least 6 micrograms of total RNA were extracted. Next came a second PCR, run for about 7 to 12 cycles, which used a sample-barcoded 5' primer along with a J-beta primer mix. A minimum of 2.5 million CDR3-containing paired-end reads was obtained for each sample. MiXCR, run by TCRdb on the 5' RACE reads, gives a single entry per CDR3 protein. The sample lists 700,000 or so distinct CDR3 sequences; 22% were seen once. The J segment lost 1 base and the V segment lost 10 bases, leaving 8 bases of the junction unmatched. Germline V gene data show CDR1 as KGHDR and CDR2 as SFDVKD. The CDR3 loop spans 15 amino acids.

This chain connects TRBV24-1 to TRBJ1-5, with TRBD1 matching over 8 bases. This TCR derives from a man in his 70s in good health. Sequencing was done on a sample of blood. The CDR3 nucleotides read TGTGCCACGAACGCCGGGACAGGAAGCAATCAGCCCCAGCATTTT. It specifies CATNAGTGSNQPQHF.